Following are 29 T cell receptor beta chains from one sample sequenced in a study of T-cell reconstitution after alpha-beta-depleted transplantation in children. A library of TCRbeta sequences, prepared with unique molecular identifiers, was generated. TCRdb redid the calling of the PCR reads with MiXCR, one entry per CDR3 protein. The table records approximately 150,000 distinct CDR3 sequences, 8.8% of them present only once. Sequences were derived from PBMCs, mostly from graft donor cells, sampled 180 days after TCRalphabeta/CD19-depleted stem cell transplant. Receptor source: a female patient between 2 and 10 years old who had a stem cell transplant for congenital amegakaryocytic thrombocytopenia, so the T cells may come from the graft donor.

At least ten counts were recorded for this clonotype. For the CDR3, the DNA is TGCAGCGTCCAAAAGGTGGCGGTGAACACTGAAGCTTTCTTT. Its translation is CSVQKVAVNTEAFF. V is TRBV29-1 and J is TRBJ1-1; D unclear. Germline V gene data show CDR1 as SQVTM and CDR2 as ANQGSEA. The CDR3 spans 14 residues. The V gene lost 6 bases and the J gene lost 0 bases, with 14 bases spanning the gap.

In its sample, this clonotype was seen many times. The rearrangement joins TRBV28 to TRBJ1-5; 7 bases match TRBD1. With 6 bases clipped from V and 3 bases from J, the junction kept 8 bases outside the gene matches. The germline gives CDR1 MDHEN, CDR2 SYDVKM. The CDR3 is 15 amino acids. The CDR3 region has the DNA TGTGCCAGCAGGGATTCAGGGGGTTTCAATCAGCCCCAGCATTTT. It is translated as CASRDSGGFNQPQHF.

The gene calls are TRBV20-1 and TRBJ1-6, with a weak D call TRBD1 (5 bases). V lost 2 bases and J 7 bases, leaving 15 bases between the germline ends. CDR3 size: 15 residues. Germline V lookup: CDR1 DFQATT, CDR2 SNEGSKA (reference sequence). The CDR3 DNA is TGCAGTGCTAGAATCCAGGGCCGAGGGAATTCACCCCTCCACTTT. It is translated as CSARIQGRGNSPLHF.

The rearrangement links TRBV5-1 to TRBJ2-2; TRBD2 agrees at 7 bases. There are 18 residues in the CDR3. The germline V gene has CDR1 SGHRS and CDR2 YFSETQ. The V segment lost 2 bases and the J segment 3 bases; nucleotides outside the gene matches: 13. The DNA of the CDR3 is TGCGCCAGCAGCTTCAATCCATGGCGGGGGATCGACACCGGGGAGCTGTTTTTT. It specifies CASSFNPWRGIDTGELFF. The complete variable domain, with remaining parts taken from reference TRBV5-1 and TRBJ2-2, reads KAGVTQTPRYLIKTRGQQVTLSCSPISGHRSVSWYQQTPGQGLQFLFEYFSETQRNKGNFPGRFSGRQFSNSRSEMNVSTLELGDSALYLCASSFNPWRGIDTGELFFGEGSRLTVL.

In its sample, this clonotype was seen many times. The chain combines TRBV12-3 or TRBV12-4 with TRBJ2-5; the D gene is possibly TRBD2 (5 bases). The CDR3 covers 13 residues. The V end lost 3 bases, the J end lost 2 bases, and 7 bases lay between the germline ends. In DNA form, the CDR3 reads TGTGCCAGCAGTTTCCGGGGTCAAGAGACCCAGTACTTC. Encoded protein: CASSFRGQETQYF.

This clonotype was counted at least ten times. V and J are TRBV7-6 and TRBJ2-7, with a tentative D call TRBD2 (6 bases). This CDR3 is built from 13 residues. V shed 3 bases and J shed 6 bases, with 12 bases lying between them. Germline-derived CDR1 and CDR2 are SGHVS and FNYEAQ. This CDR3 is CASSFGGKGEQYF. In DNA form, the CDR3 reads TGTGCCAGCAGCTTCGGGGGTAAGGGCGAGCAGTACTTC.

The chain employs TRBV5-1 and TRBJ2-7; 11 bases line up with TRBD1. V lost 4 bases to trimming and J lost 2 bases; unmatched junction nucleotides: 2. The CDR3 has 14 residues. The V gene's germline CDR1 is SGHRS and CDR2 YFSETQ. CDR3 sequence: CASSQGQGAYEQYF. The CDR3 nucleotides are TGCGCCAGCAGCCAGGGACAGGGGGCCTACGAGCAGTACTTC. The full variable domain, completed using reference TRBV5-1 and TRBJ2-7, is KAGVTQTPRYLIKTRGQQVTLSCSPISGHRSVSWYQQTPGQGLQFLFEYFSETQRNKGNFPGRFSGRQFSNSRSEMNVSTLELGDSALYLCASSQGQGAYEQYFGPGTRLTVT.

Notes on this clonotype: With a much larger clone just one base away, this may be a read error. V is TRBV3-1 and J is TRBJ1-1; 8 bases are shared with TRBD1. The CDR3 spans 12 residues. With V trimmed by 3 bases and J by 12 bases, 6 bases remained unmatched. Germline lookup yields CDR1 LGHDT and CDR2 YNNKEL (reference sequence). In nucleotides, the CDR3 is TGTGCCAGCAGCCATTTAGACAGGGGTACTTTCTTT. It yields the protein CASSHLDRGTFF.

This clonotype was recorded at least ten times. The chain uses TRBV20-1 and TRBJ2-7; TRBD2 matches at 13 bases. The J segment lost 5 bases and the V segment lost 3 bases, leaving 16 bases of the junction unmatched. This CDR3 is built from 18 residues. Germline CDR1 DFQATT, CDR2 SNEGSKA (reference sequence). CDR3 region: CSARSALRGLAGYDEQYF. CDR3 bases: TGCAGTGCTAGGTCTGCCCTACGGGGACTAGCGGGATACGACGAGCAGTACTTC.

This clonotype was counted at least ten times. The chain has TRBV2 and TRBJ1-6; tentatively, D is TRBD1 (6 bases). This CDR3 has 17 residues. V was shortened by 7 bases and J by 6 bases, with 22 bases between the two germline ends. Germline CDR1 and CDR2: SNHLY and FYNNEI. Written as DNA, the CDR3 is TGTGCCAGCACGGACAGCGATCTCTATTTCCCTAATTCACCCCTCCACTTT. This gives the protein CASTDSDLYFPNSPLHF.

This clonotype was recorded many times. V and J are TRBV29-1 and TRBJ2-3, with D possibly being TRBD1 or TRBD2 (5 bases each). The CDR3 is 12 residues long. V dropped 5 bases and J dropped 8 bases, with 14 bases sitting between them. Germline V gene lookup returns CDR1 SQVTM and CDR2 ANQGSEA. CDR3 region: CSVFLGAGTQYF. The CDR3 DNA reads TGCAGCGTTTTTCTCGGGGCTGGTACGCAGTATTTT.

In this sample, this clonotype turned up many times. The chain has TRBV5-1 and TRBJ2-3, with D unresolved. This CDR3 region has 16 residues. Germline V gene lookup returns CDR1 SGHRS and CDR2 YFSETQ. Trimming took 2 bases from V and 4 from J, leaving 17 bases between them. The CDR3 DNA is TGCGCCAGCAGCTTCATCCCCAGCCAGCCCGCAGATACGCAGTATTTT. Encoded protein: CASSFIPSQPADTQYF.

This clonotype was counted many times. The chain is built from TRBV7-6 and TRBJ2-7; no clear D. The CDR3 runs to 12 residues. The germline V and J ends were trimmed by 3 bases and 7 bases, with 10 bases remaining between them. Germline CDR1 reads SGHVS; CDR2 reads FNYEAQ. The CDR3 sequence: CASSLGSFEQYF. As DNA, the CDR3 is TGTGCCAGCAGCTTGGGCTCTTTTGAGCAGTACTTC.

The DNA of the CDR3 is TGTGCCAGCAGTTACTCAGGAGGGTTCGTCTACGAGCAGTACTTC. Translated, it gives CASSYSGGFVYEQYF. The chain joins TRBV6-5 to TRBJ2-7; possibly TRBD2 for D (6 bases). CDR3 length: 15 amino acids. With 0 bases removed from V and 3 bases from J, the gap between germline ends came to 12 bases. Germline V gene lookup returns CDR1 MNHEY and CDR2 SVGAGI.

The sample holds a few counts of this clonotype. The chain couples TRBV6-5 to TRBJ2-6; 9 bases map to TRBD1. Germline lookup yields CDR1 MNHEY and CDR2 SVGAGI. The CDR3 runs to 19 residues. V dropped 2 bases and J dropped 0; count of bases not matched to a gene: 8. The CDR3 DNA follows: TGTGCCAGCAGTTACGGAATAGGGACAGGGTACTCTGGGGCCAACGTCCTGACTTTC. Translation gives CASSYGIGTGYSGANVLTF.

This clonotype has at least ten counts. This chain connects TRBV28 to TRBJ2-7, with D perhaps matching TRBD1 (6 bases). Germline V lookup: CDR1 MDHEN, CDR2 SYDVKM. V was shortened by 2 bases and J by 12 bases, with 17 bases between the two germline ends. This CDR3 contains 13 residues. The CDR3 region is CASSLISGGWRYF. CDR3 in DNA: TGTGCCAGCAGTTTAATCTCTGGGGGCTGGCGGTACTTC.

This chain uses TRBV2 with TRBJ2-7; 7 bases agree with TRBD2. V trimming: 7 bases; J trimming: 2 bases; junction bases outside the gene matches: 14. Per the germline V gene, CDR1 is SNHLY and CDR2 is FYNNEI. This CDR3 is 16 amino acids long. CDR3 amino acids: CASTYKKGRGPYEQYF. The CDR3, as DNA: TGTGCCAGCACGTATAAGAAGGGGAGGGGACCCTACGAGCAGTACTTC.

This clonotype was counted between two and nine times. V usage is TRBV29-1 and J usage is TRBJ2-1; TRBD2 might be the D (6 bases). The CDR3 has 13 residues. Between the trimmed V and J ends, which lost 8 bases and 3 bases, there was a span of 14 bases. Per germline, CDR1 SQVTM and CDR2 ANQGSEA. In DNA form, the CDR3 reads TGCAGCACCCGTGATAGCGGCTACAATGAGCAGTTCTTC. Protein product: CSTRDSGYNEQFF.

This clonotype was counted many times. The junction shows a germline mismatch at one end, possibly a read error. The chain uses TRBV12-3 or TRBV12-4 and TRBJ2-7; D is tentatively TRBD1 or TRBD2 (5 bases each). This CDR3 region has 13 residues. CDR3 in amino acids: CASRDGTDYEQYF. The CDR3 region has the DNA TGCGCCAGCAGGGACGGGACGGACTACGAGCAGTACTTC.

The sample holds many counts of this clonotype. This sequence joins TRBV12-3 or TRBV12-4 and TRBJ2-3; D is ambiguous. V was trimmed by 0 bases and J by 0 bases, leaving 10 bases between them. CDR3 length: 16 amino acids. CDR3 protein: CASSLAPYPSTDTQYF. In nucleotides, the CDR3 is TGTGCCAGCAGTTTAGCCCCTTACCCTAGCACAGATACGCAGTATTTT.

This clonotype was found many times. The genes are TRBV12-3 or TRBV12-4 and TRBJ1-4; D might be TRBD1 (6 bases). The CDR3 covers 15 residues. The ends were cut back, 6 bases at V and 5 bases at J, with 16 bases in the middle. CDR3 in DNA: TGTGCCAGCAGATCCGGAGGGGGACGAAATGAAAAACTGTTTTTT. Translated: CASRSGGGRNEKLFF.

This clonotype was detected a few times. This chain connects TRBV7-9 to TRBJ2-7; D uncertain. In germline, CDR1 is SEHNR, CDR2 FQNEAQ (reference sequence). Trimming shortened V by 6 bases and J by 2 bases, and 20 bases separated the two germline ends. The CDR3 contains 16 residues. CDR3 loop: CASRPSLGSTPYEQYF. CDR3 bases: TGTGCCAGCAGACCCTCTCTGGGCAGCACTCCCTACGAGCAGTACTTC.

With respect to this clonotype: A much larger clone differs from this one at a single base, so this may be a read error. The V call is TRBV20-1, the J call TRBJ2-3; 13 bases fit TRBD2. Germline CDR1 DFQATT, CDR2 SNEGSKA (reference sequence). This CDR3 is 15 amino acids long. CDR3 sequence reads: CGAHQTSGRFYTQYF. The CDR3 DNA sequence: TGCGGTGCACACCAGACTAGCGGGAGGTTCTATACGCAGTATTTT.

There are many counts of this clonotype. J is TRBJ1-4 and V is TRBV5-1; TRBD1 might be the D (5 bases). The CDR3 spans 15 residues. Germline V gene data show CDR1 as SGHRS and CDR2 as YFSETQ. Trimming left V 0 bases short and J 8 bases short, with 14 bases between. The CDR3 here is CASSLVAGIGEKLFF. The DNA for the CDR3 is TGCGCCAGCAGCTTGGTTGCAGGGATTGGCGAAAAACTGTTTTTT.

At least ten counts were recorded for this clonotype. The chain recombines TRBV7-9 with TRBJ1-2, with D possibly TRBD1 on 6 matching bases. CDR3 length: 15 residues. Germline V gives CDR1 SEHNR, CDR2 FQNEAQ (reference sequence). V was clipped by 4 bases and J by 4 bases, with 16 bases between them. CDR3 residues: CASSSQQGLSYGYTF. Written as DNA, the CDR3 is TGTGCCAGCAGCTCCCAGCAGGGGCTCAGCTATGGCTACACCTTC.

This clonotype came up many times. The V call is TRBV20-1, the J call TRBJ2-1; tentatively, D is TRBD1 or TRBD2 (6 bases each). Trimming removed 4 bases at V and 0 bases at J, with 10 bases between. CDR3 size: 14 residues. The germline gives CDR1 DFQATT, CDR2 SNEGSKA (reference sequence). Written as DNA, the CDR3 is TGCAGTGCTAACGGGGGCCCCTCCTACAATGAGCAGTTCTTC. Amino acid sequence: CSANGGPSYNEQFF.

This clonotype was detected ten times or more. The chain carries TRBV6-2 or TRBV6-3 and TRBJ2-1; 12 nucleotides match TRBD2. Trimming removed 6 bases from V and 3 bases from J; junction bases left unmatched: 6. The CDR3 runs to 16 residues. Germline loops: CDR1 MNHEY, CDR2 SVGEGT. The CDR3 region is CASSSLAGGIYNEQFF. The CDR3 bases are TGTGCCAGCAGCTCACTAGCGGGGGGTATCTACAATGAGCAGTTCTTC.

In this sample, this clonotype turned up many times. V and J are TRBV7-9 and TRBJ2-6, with D perhaps being TRBD1 or TRBD2 (5 bases each). V was clipped by 5 bases and J by 0 bases, with 17 bases between them. Germline V gene sequence: CDR1 SEHNR, CDR2 FQNEAQ (reference sequence). This CDR3 contains 18 residues. The CDR3 loop is CASSPRGRFYSGANVLTF. The DNA for the CDR3 is TGTGCCAGCAGCCCCCGGGGCAGGTTCTACTCTGGGGCCAACGTCCTGACTTTC.

In its sample, this clonotype was seen many times. The CDR3, as DNA: TGTGCCAGCAGGAGGGATATCGGGAGCAATCAGCCCCAGCATTTT. This codes for CASRRDIGSNQPQHF. This chain joins TRBV7-2 and TRBJ1-5; D not resolved. The ends were cut back, 6 bases at V and 1 base at J, with 13 bases in the middle. Germline-derived CDR1 and CDR2 are SGHTA and FQGNSA. CDR3 length equals 15 residues.